Presented here are 30 T cell receptor beta chains from one specimen sequenced in a study of cytomegalovirus exposure and HLA in healthy donors. Clones were read by immunoSEQ multiplex PCR, and TCRdb kept only the in-frame ones, dropping some. Of roughly 200,000 clones in the sample, roughly 84% were seen once. The sample taken for sequencing was PBMCs. The receptors were sampled from a woman aged 18-29 years in good health and CMV-seropositive.

CDR3 DNA sequence: TGCAGTGCTCTTGGGAGGGGGGACTTCACCTTC. It is translated as CSALGRGDFTF. The J gene is TRBJ1-2, the V gene TRBV20-1, with D tentatively TRBD1 (6 bases). The CDR3 is 11 residues long. Germline CDR1 DFQATT, CDR2 SNEGSKA (reference sequence). Trimming left V 5 bases short and J 13 bases short, with 17 bases between.

V is TRBV7-9 and J is TRBJ2-7, with D possibly being TRBD2 (5 bases). There are 14 residues in the CDR3. The V end lost 2 bases, the J end lost 4 bases, and 12 bases lay between the germline ends. Germline lookup yields CDR1 SEHNR and CDR2 FQNEAQ (reference sequence). The CDR3 loop reads CASSLSRDQYEQYF. The CDR3 DNA follows: TGTGCCAGCAGCTTAAGCCGGGATCAGTACGAGCAGTACTTC. Using reference TRBV7-9 and TRBJ2-7 for the parts outside the CDR3, the full variable domain is DTGVSQNPRHKITKRGQNVTFRCDPISEHNRLYWYRQTLGQGPEFLTYFQNEAQLEKSRLLSDRFSAERPKGSFSTLEIQRTEQGDSAMYLCASSLSRDQYEQYFGPGTRLTVT.

This clone occurred once. The chain employs TRBV11-1 and TRBJ1-2; 7 bases line up with TRBD1. This CDR3 is 14 amino acids long. The V gene's germline CDR1 is SGHAT and CDR2 FQDESV (reference sequence). Trimming at V came to 6 bases and at J to 0 bases, leaving 4 bases not matched to a gene. The CDR3 sequence: CASSPGTANYGYTF. The DNA of the CDR3 is TGTGCCAGCAGTCCCGGGACAGCTAACTATGGCTACACCTTC.

The chain has TRBV7-2 and TRBJ2-7, with D unresolved. This CDR3 has 12 residues. Trimming removed 4 bases at V and 2 bases at J, with 6 bases between. In germline, CDR1 is SGHTA, CDR2 FQGNSA. This CDR3 reads CASSSRAYEQYF. The CDR3 region has the DNA TGTGCCAGCAGCTCCCGGGCCTACGAGCAGTACTTC.

The V gene is TRBV6-1, the J gene TRBJ2-3; TRBD2 aligns across 8 bases. This CDR3 is built from 16 residues. CDR1 and CDR2 from the germline V gene are MNHNS and SASEGT. The J segment lost 0 bases and the V segment lost 3 bases, leaving 5 bases of the junction unmatched. The CDR3 DNA is TGTGCCAGCAGTGACCGGACTAGCCCTAGCACAGATACGCAGTATTTT. Its protein product is CASSDRTSPSTDTQYF.

This rearrangement joins TRBV7-8 to TRBJ1-5; D uncertain. CDR3 length equals 14 residues. Germline CDR1 SGHVS, CDR2 FQNEAQ. Deletions cut 4 bases from V and 5 bases from J, with 12 bases between. CDR3 amino acids: CASSYPGSDQPQHF. The CDR3, as DNA: TGTGCCAGCAGCTACCCGGGGTCCGATCAGCCCCAGCATTTT.

This clone was seen a few times. The J gene is TRBJ1-6, the V gene TRBV6-1, with TRBD1 as a possible D gene (5 bases). CDR3 size: 15 residues. Germline values: CDR1 MNHNS, CDR2 SASEGT. With 7 bases removed from V and 1 base from J, the gap between germline ends came to 11 bases. CDR3 region: CASTGDRSYNSPLHF. In nucleotides, the CDR3 is TGTGCCAGCACGGGGGATCGATCCTATAATTCACCCCTCCACTTT.

The chain has TRBV9 and TRBJ2-7; 8 nucleotides agree with TRBD1. CDR1 is SGDLS, CDR2 YYNGEE, per germline. The CDR3 sequence is 12 residues long. After removal of 3 bases from V and 6 bases from J, the junction contained 2 bases not matched to a gene. The CDR3 DNA sequence: TGTGCCAGCAGCGGGACAGGGATCGAGCAGTACTTC. Translated: CASSGTGIEQYF. Together with reference TRBV9 and TRBJ2-7, the CDR3 gives the full variable domain: DSGVTQTPKHLITATGQRVTLRCSPRSGDLSVYWYQQSLDQGLQFLIQYYNGEERAKGNILERFSAQQFPDLHSELNLSSLELGDSALYFCASSGTGIEQYFGPGTRLTVT.

This chain uses TRBV19 with TRBJ1-2, with D perhaps matching TRBD1 (6 bases). In germline, CDR1 is LNHDA, CDR2 SQIVND (reference sequence). The ends were cut back, 3 bases at V and 0 bases at J, with 20 bases in the middle. The CDR3 contains 18 residues. The CDR3 DNA is TGTGCCAGTAGTATTCCGATTCCTTTCGACAGGCCTAACTATGGCTACACCTTC. Translated, it gives CASSIPIPFDRPNYGYTF.

The CDR3 is CSVVAGVTSTDTQYF. The CDR3 region has the DNA TGCAGCGTTGTAGCGGGGGTTACTAGCACAGATACGCAGTATTTT. This sequence joins TRBV29-1 and TRBJ2-3; 9 bases are a match to TRBD2. This CDR3 comprises 15 residues. Germline CDR1 is SQVTM and CDR2 is ANQGSEA. Trimming cost V 4 bases and J 0 bases; bases outside gene matches: 5.

This chain links TRBV29-1 with TRBJ1-2; no reliable D call. This CDR3 spans 13 amino acids. Trimming removed 4 bases from V and 4 bases from J, with 13 bases in between. Per germline, CDR1 SQVTM and CDR2 ANQGSEA. The CDR3 loop is CSVGGVAGYGYTF. DNA for the CDR3: TGCAGCGTTGGGGGAGTTGCTGGCTATGGCTACACCTTC.

This sequence joins TRBV4-1 and TRBJ1-5; D might be TRBD1 (5 bases). Germline V lookup: CDR1 MGHRA, CDR2 YSYEKL. V was trimmed by 2 bases and J by 0 bases, leaving 8 bases between them. This CDR3 is built from 15 residues. The CDR3 is CASSQSQGSNQPQHF. CDR3 DNA sequence: TGCGCCAGCAGCCAATCGCAGGGTAGCAATCAGCCCCAGCATTTT.

The chain is built from TRBV4-2 and TRBJ2-1; TRBD1 is a possible D gene (5 bases). CDR3 length: 14 amino acids. V was clipped by 3 bases and J by 6 bases, with 12 bases between them. Germline CDR1 is LGHNA and CDR2 is YNFKEQ. CDR3 sequence: CASSHTGTINEQFF. As DNA, the CDR3 is TGTGCCAGCAGCCATACAGGTACAATCAATGAGCAGTTCTTC.

The rearrangement links TRBV6-4 to TRBJ2-7; 7 nucleotides match TRBD1. J lost 1 base, V lost 6 bases, and 12 bases had no gene match. This CDR3 contains 16 residues. CDR1 is MRHNA and CDR2 is SNTAGT in the germline V gene. The CDR3 sequence is CASRALQGVLSYEQYF. Here the CDR3 DNA reads TGTGCCAGCAGGGCATTGCAGGGGGTTTTATCCTACGAGCAGTACTTC.

This rearrangement joins TRBV6-5 to TRBJ1-2; D is unclear. This CDR3 has 13 residues. Trimming stripped 2 bases from V and 8 bases from J, with 12 bases between. Germline assignment: CDR1 MNHEY and CDR2 SVGAGI. The CDR3 sequence is CASSYGLRQGYTF. CDR3 in DNA: TGTGCCAGCAGTTACGGACTTCGCCAGGGCTACACCTTC.

This clone was counted between two and nine times. This rearrangement joins TRBV4-1 to TRBJ2-7; TRBD1 matches at 8 bases. The J segment lost 0 bases and the V segment lost 4 bases, leaving 8 bases of the junction unmatched. Germline assignment: CDR1 MGHRA and CDR2 YSYEKL. This CDR3 region has 16 residues. The CDR3 nucleotides are TGCGCCAGCAGCCCCTTACCAGGACAGGGCTCCTACGAGCAGTACTTC. Translating gives CASSPLPGQGSYEQYF.

This rearrangement joins TRBV6-5 to TRBJ2-2; D is perhaps TRBD1 (5 bases). Germline CDR1 is MNHEY and CDR2 is SVGAGI. CDR3 length: 13 residues. Trimming removed 2 bases from V and 9 bases from J, with 10 bases in between. Here the CDR3 reads CASSYVGLRELFF. CDR3 nucleotide sequence: TGTGCCAGCAGTTACGTGGGGCTTCGGGAGCTGTTTTTT.

The chain joins TRBV19 to TRBJ2-3; D perhaps matches TRBD2 (5 bases). V was shortened by 0 bases and J by 2 bases, with 6 bases between the two germline ends. Per the germline V gene, CDR1 is LNHDA and CDR2 is SQIVND (reference sequence). This CDR3 has 14 residues. CDR3 protein: CASSIDLATDTQYF. The DNA of the CDR3 is TGTGCCAGTAGTATAGATCTAGCCACAGATACGCAGTATTTT. Full variable domain (outside the CDR3, taken from reference TRBV19 and TRBJ2-3): DGGITQSPKYLFRKEGQNVTLSCEQNLNHDAMYWYRQDPGQGLRLIYYSQIVNDFQKGDIAEGYSVSREKKESFPLTVTSAQKNPTAFYLCASSIDLATDTQYFGPGTRLTVL.

The chain links TRBV5-6 to TRBJ2-1; TRBD2 aligns across 9 bases. The CDR3 has 16 amino acids. CDR1 and CDR2 from the germline V gene are SGHDT and YYEEEE. The V segment lost 1 base and the J segment 6 bases; nucleotides outside the gene matches: 8. The CDR3 reads CASSLSPRGGSNEQFF. The CDR3 bases are TGTGCCAGCAGCTTGTCACCGCGGGGGGGCAGCAATGAGCAGTTCTTC.

This chain uses TRBV19 with TRBJ2-7, with D possibly being TRBD1 (6 bases). Per germline, CDR1 LNHDA and CDR2 SQIVND (reference sequence). The CDR3 has 12 residues. The ends were cut back, 6 bases at V and 2 bases at J, with 8 bases in the middle. The CDR3 nucleotides are TGTGCCAGTAGGGACAGTACCTACGAGCAGTACTTC. As protein: CASRDSTYEQYF.

The CDR3 protein is CASSLVPRADTQYF. DNA of the CDR3: TGTGCCAGCAGCTTAGTTCCTCGGGCAGATACGCAGTATTTT. This chain links TRBV7-2 with TRBJ2-3; D gene unclear. Germline V CDR1 and CDR2: SGHTA, FQGNSA. Trimming removed 1 base at V and 4 bases at J, with 9 bases between. The CDR3 contains 14 residues.

V is TRBV5-6 and J is TRBJ1-4, with unresolved D. V lost 4 bases, J lost 12 bases, and 13 bases lay in between. Germline V gene lookup returns CDR1 SGHDT and CDR2 YYEEEE. The CDR3 totals 12 residues. This chain's CDR3 is CASSPLLGELFF. Written as DNA, the CDR3 is TGTGCCAGCAGCCCCTTGTTGGGAGAACTGTTTTTT.

This chain uses TRBV7-3 with TRBJ2-1; TRBD2 might be the D (7 bases). V dropped 5 bases and J dropped 6 bases, with 17 bases sitting between them. In germline, CDR1 is SGHTA, CDR2 FQGTGA. The CDR3 has 15 amino acids. This CDR3 reads CASSGTRGLGNEQFF. The CDR3 nucleotides are TGTGCCAGCAGCGGCACGCGGGGGCTGGGCAATGAGCAGTTCTTC.

The chain combines TRBV7-9 with TRBJ2-7; 7 bases are a match to TRBD1. The CDR3 is made up of 13 amino acids. In germline, CDR1 is SEHNR, CDR2 FQNEAQ (reference sequence). V gave up 5 bases and J gave up 3 bases; unmatched junction bases: 4. In DNA form, the CDR3 reads TGTGCCAGCAGCCACGGACAGGACTACGAGCAGTACTTC. It encodes CASSHGQDYEQYF.

This chain links TRBV19 with TRBJ1-3; D uncertain. The CDR3 is 13 amino acids. V dropped 9 bases and J dropped 0 bases, with 9 bases sitting between them. Germline CDR1 and CDR2: LNHDA and SQIVND (reference sequence). The CDR3 spells CASQAVSGNTIYF. The CDR3 DNA reads TGTGCCAGCCAGGCTGTCTCTGGAAACACCATATATTTT.

The J gene is TRBJ2-7, the V gene TRBV13; no definite D call. The CDR3 loop spans 13 amino acids. Trimming removed 2 bases from V and 4 bases from J, with 9 bases in between. Germline V gene sequence: CDR1 PRHDT, CDR2 FYEKMQ (reference sequence). DNA for the CDR3: TGTGCCAGCAGCTTACTTAGCCCATACGAGCAGTACTTC. Protein sequence: CASSLLSPYEQYF.

The chain recombines TRBV6-5 with TRBJ2-7, with D hard to call. Between the trimmed V and J ends, which lost 2 bases and 2 bases, there was a span of 10 bases. The CDR3 consists of 14 residues. Germline values: CDR1 MNHEY, CDR2 SVGAGI. CDR3 coding DNA: TGTGCCAGCAGTTACCAGGCCCTACCCTACGAGCAGTACTTC. Protein sequence: CASSYQALPYEQYF.

The rearrangement joins TRBV7-3 to TRBJ2-7; 8 positions match TRBD1. V lost 6 bases and J lost 2; bases outside the gene matches: 9. Germline V gives CDR1 SGHTA, CDR2 FQGTGA. This CDR3 spans 15 amino acids. The CDR3: CASSPGQGLPYEQYF. The CDR3 region has the DNA TGTGCCAGCAGTCCTGGACAGGGCCTACCCTACGAGCAGTACTTC.

This clone was seen only once. V usage is TRBV28 and J usage is TRBJ1-2; 7 bases align to TRBD1. Trimming removed 6 bases from V and 7 bases from J; junction bases left unmatched: 11. The V gene's germline CDR1 is MDHEN and CDR2 SYDVKM. This CDR3 is 14 amino acids long. As DNA, the CDR3 is TGTGCCAGCAGCCCAGACCCTCAGGGGGGTGGCTACACCTTC. Translation gives CASSPDPQGGGYTF.

The sample holds a few counts of this clone. The chain joins TRBV7-9 to TRBJ2-5; tentatively, D is TRBD2 (6 bases). Germline V gene data show CDR1 as SEHNR and CDR2 as FQNEAQ (reference sequence). The ends were cut back, 4 bases at V and 3 bases at J, with 18 bases in the middle. The CDR3 length is 16 residues. The CDR3 is CASSSPLGSGEETQYF. The CDR3 region has the DNA TGTGCCAGCAGCTCGCCCCTGGGGTCGGGGGAAGAGACCCAGTACTTC.